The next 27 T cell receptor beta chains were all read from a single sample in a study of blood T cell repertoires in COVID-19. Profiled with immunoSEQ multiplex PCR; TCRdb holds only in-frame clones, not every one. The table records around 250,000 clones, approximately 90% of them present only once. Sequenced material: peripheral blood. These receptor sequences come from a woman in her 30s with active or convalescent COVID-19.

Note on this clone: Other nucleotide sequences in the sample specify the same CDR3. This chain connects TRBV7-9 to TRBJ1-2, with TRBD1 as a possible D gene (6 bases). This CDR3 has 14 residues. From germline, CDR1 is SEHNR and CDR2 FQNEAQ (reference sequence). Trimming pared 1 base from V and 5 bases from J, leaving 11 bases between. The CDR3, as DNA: TGTGCCAGCAGCTTAGGTGGGGGCGGTTATGGCTACACCTTC. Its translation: CASSLGGGGYGYTF.

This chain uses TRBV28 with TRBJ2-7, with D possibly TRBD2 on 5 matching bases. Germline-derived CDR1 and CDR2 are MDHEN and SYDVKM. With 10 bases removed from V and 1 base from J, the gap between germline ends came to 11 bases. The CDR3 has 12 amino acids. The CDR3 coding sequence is TGTGCCACCGTGGGAGCTTCCTACGAGCAGTACTTC. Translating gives CATVGASYEQYF.

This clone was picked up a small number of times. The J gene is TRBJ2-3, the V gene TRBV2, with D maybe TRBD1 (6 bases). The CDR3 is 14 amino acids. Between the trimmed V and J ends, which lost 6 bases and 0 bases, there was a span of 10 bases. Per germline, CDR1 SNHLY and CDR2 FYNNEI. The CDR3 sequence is CASRQGLSTDTQYF. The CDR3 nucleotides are TGTGCCAGCAGACAGGGCCTAAGCACAGATACGCAGTATTTT. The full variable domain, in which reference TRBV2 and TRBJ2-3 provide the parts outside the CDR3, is EPEVTQTPSHQVTQMGQEVILRCVPISNHLYFYWYRQILGQKVEFLVSFYNNEISEKSEIFDDQFSVERPDGSNFTLKIRSTKLEDSAMYFCASRQGLSTDTQYFGPGTRLTVL.

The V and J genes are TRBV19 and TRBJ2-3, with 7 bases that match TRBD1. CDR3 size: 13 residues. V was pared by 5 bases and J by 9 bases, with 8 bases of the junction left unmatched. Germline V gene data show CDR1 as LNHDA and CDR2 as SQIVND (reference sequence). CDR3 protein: CASSPRTGDTQYF. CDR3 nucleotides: TGTGCCAGTAGTCCGAGGACAGGAGACACGCAGTATTTT.

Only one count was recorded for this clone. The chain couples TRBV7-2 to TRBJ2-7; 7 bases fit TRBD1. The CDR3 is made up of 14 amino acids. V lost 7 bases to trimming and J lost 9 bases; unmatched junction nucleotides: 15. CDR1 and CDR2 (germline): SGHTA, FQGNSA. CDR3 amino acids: CASTPFWDSSGQYF. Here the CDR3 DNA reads TGTGCCAGCACCCCGTTTTGGGACAGCTCAGGGCAGTACTTC.

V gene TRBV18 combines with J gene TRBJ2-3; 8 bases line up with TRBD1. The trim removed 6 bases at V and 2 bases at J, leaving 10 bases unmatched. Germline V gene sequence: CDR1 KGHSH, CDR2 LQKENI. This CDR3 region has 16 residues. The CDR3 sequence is CASSPTGGYNTDTQYF. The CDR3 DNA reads TGTGCCAGCTCTCCAACAGGGGGTTATAACACAGATACGCAGTATTTT.

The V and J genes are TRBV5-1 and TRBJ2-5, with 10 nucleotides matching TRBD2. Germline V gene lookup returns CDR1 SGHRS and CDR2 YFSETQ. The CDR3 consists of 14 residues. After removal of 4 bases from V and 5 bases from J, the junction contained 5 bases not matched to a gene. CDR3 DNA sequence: TGCGCCAGCAGCGCCGGGACTAGCGCTGAGACCCAGTACTTC. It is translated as CASSAGTSAETQYF.

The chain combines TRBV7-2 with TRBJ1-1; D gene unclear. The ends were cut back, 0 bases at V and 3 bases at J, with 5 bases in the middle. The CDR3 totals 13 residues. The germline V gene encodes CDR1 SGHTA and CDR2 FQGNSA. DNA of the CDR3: TGTGCCAGCAGCTTAGCGCAGTACACTGAAGCTTTCTTT. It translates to CASSLAQYTEAFF.

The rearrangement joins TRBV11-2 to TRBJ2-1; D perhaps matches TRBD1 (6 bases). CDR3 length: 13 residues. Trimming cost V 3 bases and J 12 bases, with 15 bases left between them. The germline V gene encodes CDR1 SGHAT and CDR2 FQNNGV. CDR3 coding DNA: TGTGCCAGCAGCTTCGGAACAGGGAGTGGGCAGTTCTTC. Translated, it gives CASSFGTGSGQFF.

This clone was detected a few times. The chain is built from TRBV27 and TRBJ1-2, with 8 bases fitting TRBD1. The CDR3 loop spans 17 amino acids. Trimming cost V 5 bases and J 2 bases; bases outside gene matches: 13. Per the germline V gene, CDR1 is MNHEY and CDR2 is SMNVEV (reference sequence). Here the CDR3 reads CASSPDQGAEWNYGYTF. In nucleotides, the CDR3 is TGTGCCAGCAGTCCCGACCAGGGGGCGGAATGGAACTATGGCTACACCTTC.

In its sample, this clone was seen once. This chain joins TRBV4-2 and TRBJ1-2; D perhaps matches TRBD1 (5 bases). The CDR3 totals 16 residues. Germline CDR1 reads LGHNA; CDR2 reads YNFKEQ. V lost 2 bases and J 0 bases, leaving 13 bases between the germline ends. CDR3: CASSQPDRDSNYGYTF. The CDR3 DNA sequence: TGTGCCAGCAGCCAACCCGACAGAGACTCTAACTATGGCTACACCTTC.

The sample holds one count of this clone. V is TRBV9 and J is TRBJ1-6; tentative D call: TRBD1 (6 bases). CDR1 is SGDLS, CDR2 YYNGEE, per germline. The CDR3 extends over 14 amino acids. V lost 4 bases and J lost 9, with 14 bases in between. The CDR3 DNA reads TGTGCCAGCAGCCCGGACAGTTACTTTTCACCCCTCCACTTT. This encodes CASSPDSYFSPLHF.

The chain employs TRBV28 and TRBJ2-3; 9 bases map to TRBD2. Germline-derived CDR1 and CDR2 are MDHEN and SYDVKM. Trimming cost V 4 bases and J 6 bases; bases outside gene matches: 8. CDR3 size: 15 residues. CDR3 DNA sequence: TGTGCCAGCAGTTCTACAGGGACTAGCTGGGATACGCAGTATTTT. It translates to CASSSTGTSWDTQYF.

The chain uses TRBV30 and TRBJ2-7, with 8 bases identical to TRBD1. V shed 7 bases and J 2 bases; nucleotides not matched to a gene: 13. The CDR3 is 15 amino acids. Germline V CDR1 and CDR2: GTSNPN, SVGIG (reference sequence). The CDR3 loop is CAYYIQGASAYEQYF. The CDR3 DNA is TGTGCCTACTACATCCAGGGGGCGTCAGCCTACGAGCAGTACTTC.

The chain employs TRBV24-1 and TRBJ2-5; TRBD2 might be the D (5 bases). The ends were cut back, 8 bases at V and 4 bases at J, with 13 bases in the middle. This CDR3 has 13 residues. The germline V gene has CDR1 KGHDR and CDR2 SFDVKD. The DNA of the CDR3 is TGTGCCACCACTTCCGGGAACGGAGAGACCCAGTACTTC. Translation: CATTSGNGETQYF.

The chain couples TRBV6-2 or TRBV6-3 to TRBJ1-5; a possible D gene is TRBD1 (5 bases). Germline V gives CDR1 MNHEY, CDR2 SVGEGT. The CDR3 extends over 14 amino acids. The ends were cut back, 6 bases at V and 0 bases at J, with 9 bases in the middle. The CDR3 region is CASSQGASNQPQHF. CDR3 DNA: TGTGCCAGCAGCCAGGGAGCTAGCAATCAGCCCCAGCATTTT.

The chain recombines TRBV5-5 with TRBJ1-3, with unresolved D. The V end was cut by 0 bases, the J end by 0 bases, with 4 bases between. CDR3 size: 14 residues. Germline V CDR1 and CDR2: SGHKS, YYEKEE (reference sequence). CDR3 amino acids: CASSLVLSGNTIYF. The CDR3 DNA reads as TGTGCCAGCAGCTTGGTACTCTCTGGAAACACCATATATTTT.

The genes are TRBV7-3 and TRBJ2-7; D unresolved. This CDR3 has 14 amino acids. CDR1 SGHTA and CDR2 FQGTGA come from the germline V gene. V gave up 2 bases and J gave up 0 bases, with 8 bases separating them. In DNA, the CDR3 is TGTGCCAGCAGCTTAGGAGTCGGCTCCTACGAGCAGTACTTC. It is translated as CASSLGVGSYEQYF.

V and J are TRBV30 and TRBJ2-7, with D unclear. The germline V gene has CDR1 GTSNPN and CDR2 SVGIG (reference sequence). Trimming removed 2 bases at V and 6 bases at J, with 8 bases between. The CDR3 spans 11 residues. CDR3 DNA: TGTGCCTGGAGTTTACAGTCCGAGCAGTACTTC. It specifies CAWSLQSEQYF.

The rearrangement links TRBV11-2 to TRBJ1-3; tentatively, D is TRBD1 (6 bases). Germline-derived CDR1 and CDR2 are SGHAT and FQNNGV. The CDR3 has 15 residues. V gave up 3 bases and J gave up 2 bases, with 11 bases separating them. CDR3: CASSFGTRPGNTIYF. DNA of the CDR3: TGTGCCAGCAGCTTCGGGACAAGACCTGGAAACACCATATATTTT. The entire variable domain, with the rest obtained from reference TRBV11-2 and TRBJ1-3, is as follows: EAGVAQSPRYKIIEKRQSVAFWCNPISGHATLYWYQQILGQGPKLLIQFQNNGVVDDSQLPKDRFSAERLKGVDSTLKIQPAKLEDSAVYLCASSFGTRPGNTIYFGEGSWLTVV.

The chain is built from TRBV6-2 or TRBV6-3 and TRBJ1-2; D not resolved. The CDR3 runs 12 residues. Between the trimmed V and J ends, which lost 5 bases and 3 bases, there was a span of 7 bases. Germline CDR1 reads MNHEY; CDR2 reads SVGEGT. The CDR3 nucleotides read TGTGCCAGCAGTCCCGGGGACTATGGCTACACCTTC. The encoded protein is CASSPGDYGYTF.

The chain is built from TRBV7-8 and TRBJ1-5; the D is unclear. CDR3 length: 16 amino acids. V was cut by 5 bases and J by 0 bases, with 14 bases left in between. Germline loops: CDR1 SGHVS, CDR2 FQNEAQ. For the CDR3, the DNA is TGTGCCAGCAGCGAGGAAGGCCTCTATAGCAATCAGCCCCAGCATTTT. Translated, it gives CASSEEGLYSNQPQHF.

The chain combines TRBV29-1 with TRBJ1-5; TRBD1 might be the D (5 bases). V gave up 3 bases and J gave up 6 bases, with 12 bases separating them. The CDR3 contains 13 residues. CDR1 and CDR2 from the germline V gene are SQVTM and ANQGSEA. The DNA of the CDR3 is TGCAGCGTTGAGGGGCCCTCAGGTCAGCCCCAGCATTTT. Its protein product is CSVEGPSGQPQHF. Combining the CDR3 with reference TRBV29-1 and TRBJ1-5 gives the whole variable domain SAVISQKPSRDICQRGTSLTIQCQVDSQVTMMFWYRQQPGQSLTLIATANQGSEATYESGFVIDKFPISRPNLTFSTLTVSNMSPEDSSIYLCSVEGPSGQPQHFGDGTRLSIL.

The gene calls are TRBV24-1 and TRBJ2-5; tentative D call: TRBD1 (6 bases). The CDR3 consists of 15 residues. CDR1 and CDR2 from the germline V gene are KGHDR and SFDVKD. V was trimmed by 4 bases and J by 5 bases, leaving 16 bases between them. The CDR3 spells CATSDQTGPGETQYF. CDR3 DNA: TGTGCCACCAGTGACCAAACAGGGCCGGGGGAGACCCAGTACTTC.

The CDR3: CATSEGADSGNTIYF. CDR3 DNA sequence: TGTGCCACCAGCGAGGGGGCCGACTCTGGAAACACCATATATTTT. The chain joins TRBV15 to TRBJ1-3, with TRBD1 matching 7 bases. Germline values: CDR1 LNHNV, CDR2 YYDKDF (reference sequence). J gave up 0 bases and V 5 bases, and 4 bases lay outside the gene matches. There are 15 residues in the CDR3.

The CDR3 region is CASSIPQGYGYTF. DNA for the CDR3: TGTGCCAGCTCAATCCCACAGGGGTATGGCTACACCTTC. The chain recombines TRBV18 with TRBJ1-2; TRBD1 matches 7 bases. With 5 bases clipped from V and 5 bases from J, the junction kept 5 bases outside the gene matches. CDR3 length: 13 amino acids. CDR1 and CDR2 from the germline V gene are KGHSH and LQKENI.

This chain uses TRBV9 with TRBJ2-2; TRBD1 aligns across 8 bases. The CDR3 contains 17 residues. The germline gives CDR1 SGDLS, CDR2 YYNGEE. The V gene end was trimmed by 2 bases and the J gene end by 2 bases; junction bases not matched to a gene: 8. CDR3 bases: TGTGCCAGCAGCGTTCTGGCAGGGGGCTTTAACACCGGGGAGCTGTTTTTT. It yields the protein CASSVLAGGFNTGELFF.